This T cell receptor (beta chain) was sequenced for a study of cytomegalovirus exposure and HLA in healthy donors. Of note for this clone: Antigen unknown.

Separation from the approximately 720-subject first cohort characterized the roughly 130-subject validation cohort, to which the donors belonged. Using immunoSEQ multiplex PCR, the repertoire was profiled, and TCRdb retains in-frame clones only, with some absent. The sample carries about 140,000 clones, 80% to 90% recorded once. Findings and limits, study-wide: Researchers counted 180 or so TCR beta chains as cytomegalovirus-associated. Reported results showed that the classifier diagnosed cytomegalovirus status with high specificity and sensitivity.

The receptor was isolated from a man between 18 and 29 years old in good health and CMV-seronegative. The sequencing sample was made of PBMCs.

The CDR3 DNA reads TGTGCCAGCAAATGGGTGTTGGAGATTAATCAGCCCCAGCATTTT. Protein sequence: CASKWVLEINQPQHF. The chain couples TRBV28 to TRBJ1-5; D is unresolved. CDR3 length equals 15 residues. Germline CDR1 reads MDHEN; CDR2 reads SYDVKM. V lost 7 bases and J lost 4, with 17 bases in between.